Below, 28 T cell receptor beta chains from the same sample are listed, as sequenced in a study of blood T cell repertoires in COVID-19. Clones were sequenced by immunoSEQ multiplex PCR, and TCRdb holds only the in-frame ones, with some missing. The data contain around 250,000 clones, more than 65% of them singletons. What was sequenced was PBMCs or T cells enriched from blood (not recorded which). Receptors originate from a man aged 50 to 59 who had recovered from COVID-19.

The chain recombines TRBV20-1 with TRBJ2-1, with D hard to call. Deletions cut 3 bases from V and 10 bases from J, with 13 bases between. The germline V gene encodes CDR1 DFQATT and CDR2 SNEGSKA (reference sequence). The CDR3 totals 12 residues. The CDR3 DNA follows: TGCAGTGCTAGTCACGGAGTAAAGGAGCAGTTCTTC. Residues: CSASHGVKEQFF.

The chain combines TRBV18 with TRBJ2-1, with 8 positions matching TRBD2. V trimming: 6 bases; J trimming: 7 bases; junction bases outside the gene matches: 14. This CDR3 has 16 amino acids. Germline V gene sequence: CDR1 KGHSH, CDR2 LQKENI. This CDR3 reads CASSLMREAAWNEQFF. The CDR3 bases are TGTGCCAGCTCGCTTATGCGGGAGGCCGCTTGGAATGAGCAGTTCTTC. Using reference TRBV18 and TRBJ2-1 for the parts outside the CDR3, the full variable domain is NAGVMQNPRHLVRRRGQEARLRCSPMKGHSHVYWYRQLPEEGLKFMVYLQKENIIDESGMPKERFSAEFPKEGPSILRIQQVVRGDSAAYFCASSLMREAAWNEQFFGPGTRLTVL.

The CDR3 reads CASSLDYTDTQYF. The CDR3 DNA reads as TGTGCCAGCAGTTTGGACTACACAGATACGCAGTATTTT. The gene calls are TRBV12-3 or TRBV12-4 and TRBJ2-3, with D possibly matching TRBD2 (6 bases). Trimming removed 3 bases at V and 2 bases at J, with 6 bases between. This CDR3 is built from 13 residues.

The chain couples TRBV5-3 to TRBJ2-7, with 10 positions matching TRBD2. TRBV5-3 qualifies as an ORF whose function is uncertain. The J segment lost 2 bases and the V segment lost 3 bases, leaving 8 bases of the junction unmatched. CDR3 length: 16 residues. The CDR3: CARSSLAGVGPYEQYF. The CDR3 region has the DNA TGTGCCAGAAGCTCCCTAGCGGGAGTGGGACCCTACGAGCAGTACTTC.

The V call is TRBV19, the J call TRBJ2-3, with 9 bases lining up with TRBD1. The V and J ends lost 5 bases and 1 base, in that order; junction bases with no gene match: 7. The CDR3 contains 16 residues. Germline CDR1 LNHDA, CDR2 SQIVND (reference sequence). CDR3 amino acids: CASSPQDRGGTDTQYF. In nucleotides, the CDR3 is TGTGCCAGTAGTCCCCAGGACAGGGGCGGCACAGATACGCAGTATTTT.

In this sample, this clone turned up a few times. The chain has TRBV2 and TRBJ1-3; TRBD1 matches at 7 bases. Per the germline V gene, CDR1 is SNHLY and CDR2 is FYNNEI. The J segment lost 3 bases and the V segment lost 7 bases, leaving 9 bases of the junction unmatched. There are 15 residues in the CDR3. CDR3 amino acids: CASKLQGTDGNTIYF. CDR3 nucleotides: TGTGCCAGCAAACTACAGGGGACGGATGGAAACACCATATATTTT.

This clone is a singleton in its sample. CDR3 amino acids: CASSYSRGRAGETQYF. The CDR3 nucleotides are TGTGCCAGCAGTTACTCTAGAGGTCGAGCGGGAGAGACCCAGTACTTC. This rearrangement joins TRBV6-6 to TRBJ2-5; D might be TRBD2 (6 bases). Germline CDR1 reads MNHNY; CDR2 reads SVGAGI (reference sequence). V lost 0 bases and J 4 bases, leaving 15 bases between the germline ends. This CDR3 contains 16 residues.

This sequence joins TRBV2 and TRBJ2-7; 7 positions agree with TRBD1. The germline V gene has CDR1 SNHLY and CDR2 FYNNEI. The CDR3 spans 14 residues. The V gene end was trimmed by 7 bases and the J gene end by 6 bases; junction bases not matched to a gene: 12. CDR3 nucleotides: TGTGCCAGCACACCGACAGGGATCCGGCGCGAGCAGTACTTC. Translating it yields CASTPTGIRREQYF.

This clone was counted a few times. V and J are TRBV5-1 and TRBJ2-7, with 11 bases that match TRBD1. Losses at the gene ends were 4 bases for V and 0 bases for J; bases not matched to a gene: 6. From germline, CDR1 is SGHRS and CDR2 YFSETQ. This CDR3 region has 16 residues. The CDR3 DNA is TGCGCCAGCAGCCCTGGGACAGGGGGTGCCTCCTACGAGCAGTACTTC. Translated: CASSPGTGGASYEQYF.

The chain carries TRBV24-1 and TRBJ2-1; tentative D call: TRBD2 (5 bases). V dropped 3 bases and J dropped 12 bases, with 17 bases sitting between them. The CDR3 length is 14 residues. Germline CDR1 KGHDR, CDR2 SFDVKD. CDR3 sequence reads: CATSDNRVSGRQFF. CDR3 nucleotide sequence: TGTGCCACCAGTGATAATAGGGTTTCGGGAAGGCAGTTCTTC.

This rearrangement joins TRBV2 to TRBJ1-3, with 8 bases fitting TRBD1. CDR3 length: 18 amino acids. The germline V gene has CDR1 SNHLY and CDR2 FYNNEI. The junction had 12 bases not matched to a gene; V was cut back by 4 bases and J by 1 base. The CDR3 region is CASSVGGDRGGSGNTIYF. In DNA form, the CDR3 reads TGTGCCAGCAGTGTTGGTGGCGACAGGGGAGGATCTGGAAACACCATATATTTT.

This clone appeared once. The chain uses TRBV6-5 and TRBJ2-2; 7 bases line up with TRBD2. Germline CDR1 reads MNHEY; CDR2 reads SVGAGI. CDR3 length equals 16 residues. J was trimmed by 7 bases and V by 3 bases; bases with no gene match: 11. DNA for the CDR3: TGTGCCAGCAGTTATGGAGGGACTACCTACGGCGGGGAGCTGTTTTTT. Its translation: CASSYGGTTYGGELFF.

The sample holds one count of this clone. V gene TRBV9 combines with J gene TRBJ2-3; D call uncertain. From germline, CDR1 is SGDLS and CDR2 YYNGEE. There are 16 residues in the CDR3. Trimming pared 0 bases from V and 4 bases from J, leaving 15 bases between. CDR3 nucleotide sequence: TGTGCCAGCAGCGTAGAGGCGCGGAAGGAAGCAGATACGCAGTATTTT. Protein sequence: CASSVEARKEADTQYF.

The chain employs TRBV18 and TRBJ2-2; D remains unclear. The CDR3 covers 13 residues. The germline V and J ends were trimmed by 0 bases and 11 bases, with 10 bases remaining between them. Germline CDR1 KGHSH, CDR2 LQKENI. CDR3 sequence reads: CASSPPIDGELFF. CDR3 nucleotides: TGTGCCAGCTCACCACCTATAGATGGTGAGCTGTTTTTT.

This sequence joins TRBV18 and TRBJ1-2, with TRBD1 as a possible D gene (5 bases). CDR3 length: 13 residues. Trimming stripped 10 bases from V and 5 bases from J, with 17 bases between. Germline CDR1 KGHSH, CDR2 LQKENI. CDR3 sequence: CATQSGLSYGYTF. In nucleotides, the CDR3 is TGTGCCACCCAATCAGGGTTGTCGTATGGCTACACCTTC.

The rearrangement links TRBV7-2 to TRBJ1-2, with a weak D call TRBD1 (5 bases). V lost 4 bases and J 3 bases, leaving 15 bases between the germline ends. Germline V CDR1 and CDR2: SGHTA, FQGNSA. This CDR3 spans 15 amino acids. The CDR3 reads CASSYRSGGDYGYTF. DNA for the CDR3: TGTGCCAGCAGCTACCGCTCCGGGGGGGACTATGGCTACACCTTC.

The DNA of the CDR3 is TGTGCCAGCAGCTTGGGACACGTGAGCTCCTACGAGCAGTACTTC. Protein product: CASSLGHVSSYEQYF. The gene calls are TRBV5-4 and TRBJ2-7; D ambiguous. The CDR3 totals 15 residues. Trimming took off 0 bases at V and 0 bases at J, with 10 bases between the two ends. Per the germline V gene, CDR1 is SGHNT and CDR2 is YYREEE (reference sequence).

The chain couples TRBV5-1 to TRBJ1-2, with 7 bases aligning to TRBD1. This CDR3 contains 17 residues. After removal of 0 bases from V and 3 bases from J, the junction contained 11 bases not matched to a gene. CDR1 is SGHRS, CDR2 YFSETQ, per germline. The CDR3 DNA sequence: TGCGCCAGCAGCTTGGCCACAGGGGTCCTCCGCGACTATGGCTACACCTTC. Translated, it gives CASSLATGVLRDYGYTF.

A few counts support this clone. This chain uses TRBV5-1 with TRBJ1-1, with 7 bases matching TRBD1. The CDR3 has 15 amino acids. V was pared by 3 bases and J by 5 bases, with 10 bases of the junction left unmatched. CDR1 is SGHRS and CDR2 is YFSETQ in the germline V gene. In nucleotides, the CDR3 is TGCGCCAGCAGCTCCCGACAGGGAAGAGGTACTGAAGCTTTCTTT. Encoded protein: CASSSRQGRGTEAFF.

The chain combines TRBV28 with TRBJ2-1, with a tentative D call TRBD2 (6 bases). Germline loops: CDR1 MDHEN, CDR2 SYDVKM. This CDR3 has 15 amino acids. V lost 5 bases, J lost 0 bases, and 11 bases lay in between. This CDR3 is CASSPDGSSYNEQFF. The CDR3 coding sequence is TGTGCCAGCAGTCCGGACGGGAGCTCCTACAATGAGCAGTTCTTC.

The rearrangement uses TRBV5-1 and TRBJ2-1; 10 bases are shared with TRBD1. This CDR3 has 18 amino acids. The germline V gene has CDR1 SGHRS and CDR2 YFSETQ. V shed 0 bases and J 3 bases; nucleotides not matched to a gene: 9. CDR3 protein: CASSLDTAGQGGYNEQFF. DNA for the CDR3: TGCGCCAGCAGCTTGGACACAGCCGGACAGGGGGGCTACAATGAGCAGTTCTTC.

The chain employs TRBV7-3 and TRBJ1-1, with D perhaps matching TRBD1 (5 bases). The germline gives CDR1 SGHTA, CDR2 FQGTGA. Trimming took off 2 bases at V and 5 bases at J, with 15 bases between the two ends. The CDR3 consists of 15 residues. CDR3 coding DNA: TGTGCCAGCAGCTTAGGAGTTCAGGGAAGGACTGAAGCTTTCTTT. Amino acid sequence: CASSLGVQGRTEAFF.

This chain connects TRBV18 to TRBJ2-2, with 8 bases fitting TRBD2. V was clipped by 4 bases and J by 4 bases; unmatched bases: 5. The length of the CDR3 is 15 residues. The germline V gene encodes CDR1 KGHSH and CDR2 LQKENI. CDR3: CASSRAGAVTGELFF. The CDR3 bases are TGTGCCAGCTCACGAGCGGGAGCGGTCACCGGGGAGCTGTTTTTT.

This chain links TRBV19 with TRBJ1-5, with D possibly being TRBD1 (5 bases). The CDR3 is 14 amino acids. V was cut by 5 bases and J by 2 bases, with 10 bases left in between. Germline V gives CDR1 LNHDA, CDR2 SQIVND (reference sequence). The CDR3 DNA follows: TGTGCCAGTAGTTTCAGGGAGGGCAATCAGCCCCAGCATTTT. This sequence encodes CASSFREGNQPQHF.

The table lists this clone with a few counts. The chain uses TRBV6-2 or TRBV6-3 and TRBJ2-1, with 7 bases matching TRBD2. With 0 bases clipped from V and 13 bases from J, the junction kept 6 bases outside the gene matches. The CDR3 loop spans 13 amino acids. In germline, CDR1 is MNHEY, CDR2 SVGEGT. The CDR3 spells CASSYSTWEGQFF. In DNA form, the CDR3 reads TGTGCCAGCAGTTACTCGACATGGGAGGGACAGTTCTTC.

This sequence joins TRBV6-2 or TRBV6-3 and TRBJ2-1; 9 bases fit TRBD2. This CDR3 is 14 amino acids long. V was pared by 4 bases and J by 9 bases, with 7 bases of the junction left unmatched. Germline V gene lookup returns CDR1 MNHEY and CDR2 SVGEGT. The CDR3 is CASSSLAGESEQFF. Written as DNA, the CDR3 is TGTGCCAGCAGTTCGTTAGCGGGAGAAAGTGAGCAGTTCTTC.

This clone was recorded a few times. The DNA of the CDR3 is TGTGCCAGCAGCCGGCGAGGGAGGTCTAATGAAAAACTGTTTTTT. It encodes CASSRRGRSNEKLFF. This chain connects TRBV7-8 to TRBJ1-4; unclear D gene. Trimming shortened V by 5 bases and J by 3 bases, and 13 bases separated the two germline ends. The CDR3 is 15 residues long. The V gene's germline CDR1 is SGHVS and CDR2 FQNEAQ.

This clone was seen more than once but under ten times. V and J are TRBV11-3 and TRBJ2-7; perhaps TRBD2 as D (5 bases). Germline CDR1 SGHNT, CDR2 YENEEA. The ends were cut back, 4 bases at V and 7 bases at J, with 14 bases in the middle. The CDR3 length is 13 residues. This CDR3 reads CASSSVTTGEQYF. CDR3 in DNA: TGTGCCAGCAGCTCCGTTACTACGGGGGAGCAGTACTTC.